The rows below give T cell receptor beta chains drawn from one sample of a study of T cells in Graves' hyperthyroidism and ophthalmopathy. Via MiXCR, TCRdb re-called the multiplex PCR reads, giving one row per CDR3 protein. The table records around 540,000 distinct CDR3 sequences, around 42% of them present only once. Sample: peripheral blood or thyroid tissue (not recorded which). All receptors come from a woman in her late teens or twenties with Graves' hyperthyroidism. Each CDR3 is given without its conserved first and last residue. Fields, in order: V gene, J gene, CDR3 protein.

V: TRBV12-3/TRBV12-4; J: TRBJ2-7; CDR3: ASGLTLRSYEQY
V: TRBV10-3; J: TRBJ1-1; CDR3: ASSSPSRTEAF
V: TRBV11-2; J: TRBJ1-6; CDR3: ASSAGRGNAWGGYNSPLH
V: TRBV5-1; J: TRBJ1-1; CDR3: ASSLTGLYTEAF
V: TRBV20-1; J: TRBJ2-7; CDR3: SARLAGGVSYEQY
V: TRBV2; J: TRBJ2-3; CDR3: GRAESFDTQY
V: TRBV9; J: TRBJ2-7; CDR3: ASSVDPVNYEQY
V: TRBV7-9; J: TRBJ1-6; CDR3: ASSSRGLGSPLH
V: TRBV24-1; J: TRBJ2-5; CDR3: ATSDPREGGQPQY
V: TRBV7-3; J: TRBJ2-7; CDR3: ASSPGALGEQY
V: TRBV20-1; J: TRBJ2-3; CDR3: SARDPRESTDTQY
V: TRBV19; J: TRBJ2-6; CDR3: ASSTGGGPGGANVLT
V: TRBV7-9; J: TRBJ1-2; CDR3: ASSLGFGLTSANYGYT
V: TRBV9; J: TRBJ2-5; CDR3: ASSPRLAGDIETQY
V: TRBV12-3/TRBV12-4; J: TRBJ1-1; CDR3: ASSWGGGNTEAF
V: TRBV14; J: TRBJ2-5; CDR3: ASSQGGRGDQPQY
V: TRBV10-3; J: TRBJ1-1; CDR3: AISAAQGATEAF
V: TRBV25-1; J: TRBJ1-1; CDR3: ASSSRGTANTEAF
V: TRBV15; J: TRBJ2-7; CDR3: ATSSLGTAYEQY
V: TRBV2; J: TRBJ2-1; CDR3: GGSYNEQF
V: TRBV12-3/TRBV12-4; J: TRBJ2-7; CDR3: ASSQTSPYEQY
V: TRBV4-3; J: TRBJ2-5; CDR3: ASSQAGAGTQY
V: TRBV20-1; J: TRBJ2-6; CDR3: SARAASGANVLA
V: TRBV7-9; J: TRBJ1-1; CDR3: ASSVYRAGNTEAF
V: TRBV20-1; J: TRBJ2-5; CDR3: SATGTGSAETQY
V: TRBV24-1; J: TRBJ1-5; CDR3: ATSDNGRGGNQPQH
V: TRBV7-3; J: TRBJ1-1; CDR3: ASSLGGGVPLAF
V: TRBV2; J: TRBJ1-1; CDR3: ASSTPTDLQGEAF
V: TRBV20-1; J: TRBJ2-7; CDR3: SARVTEASYEQY
V: TRBV29-1; J: TRBJ2-7; CDR3: STGGTSGSYEQY
V: TRBV25-1; J: TRBJ1-6; CDR3: ASRGTSNSPLH
V: TRBV24-1; J: TRBJ1-3; CDR3: ATSDWRRGNTIY
V: TRBV12-3/TRBV12-4; J: TRBJ1-1; CDR3: ASRWGERTEAF
V: TRBV2; J: TRBJ2-1; CDR3: ASLGNEQF
V: TRBV19; J: TRBJ1-3; CDR3: ASSAPNTIY
V: TRBV25-1; J: TRBJ2-5; CDR3: ASTGWGQGETQY
V: TRBV29-1; J: TRBJ1-2; CDR3: SETTGQSYGYT
V: TRBV20-1; J: TRBJ2-5; CDR3: SASPGLEETQY
V: TRBV2; J: TRBJ2-5; CDR3: ASSDRASQETQY
V: TRBV5-6; J: TRBJ2-2; CDR3: ASSSEGLAGTGELF
V: TRBV7-2; J: TRBJ1-2; CDR3: ASSLGPTNYGYT
V: TRBV9; J: TRBJ1-4; CDR3: ASSQKGPVEKLF